This passage covers 32 T cell receptor beta chains from one sample sequenced in a study of T cell repertoires in cytomegalovirus infection. One entry per CDR3 protein, called by TCRdb with MiXCR from the reads. The sample lists some 800,000 distinct CDR3 sequences; around a third were seen once. These receptors have no known antigen. The material sequenced was cultured CD8+ T cells from PBMCs, taken from culture after CMV antigen stimulation. These receptors originate from a human donor in good health (CMV status not recorded). Some clones in this sample may be carry-over from other donors' samples.

The chain joins TRBV6-5 to TRBJ1-2, with D maybe TRBD1 (6 bases). Germline CDR1 is MNHEY and CDR2 is SVGAGI. The CDR3 is 14 amino acids. The ends were cut back, 5 bases at V and 5 bases at J, with 15 bases in the middle. CDR3 DNA sequence: TGTGCCAGCAGTCACCCAGGGACACTTTATGGCTACACCTTC. This encodes CASSHPGTLYGYTF.

The chain combines TRBV25-1 with TRBJ1-1; TRBD1 aligns across 12 bases. V trimming: 4 bases; J trimming: 5 bases; junction bases outside the gene matches: 5. This CDR3 contains 15 residues. CDR1 and CDR2 from the germline V gene are MGHDK and SYGVNS. In DNA form, the CDR3 reads TGTGCCAGCAGTGCGTTGGGACAGGGGGCGACTGAAGCTTTCTTT. This sequence encodes CASSALGQGATEAFF.

This clonotype has just a few counts. The genes are TRBV4-3 and TRBJ1-1; a weak D match, TRBD1 (6 bases). Germline CDR1 is LGHNA and CDR2 is YSLEER. V was cut by 7 bases and J by 0 bases, with 12 bases left in between. The CDR3 has 14 amino acids. The CDR3 region is CASNTDRLNTEAFF. Written as DNA, the CDR3 is TGCGCCAGCAACACCGACAGGCTGAACACTGAAGCTTTCTTT.

This clonotype was seen only a few times. One junction end disagrees with the germline gene, perhaps due to a read error. The chain is built from TRBV5-3 and TRBJ2-3; 8 bases match TRBD2. TRBV5-3 is an ORF for which the function is uncertain. The CDR3 extends over 15 amino acids. In DNA, the CDR3 is TGTGCCAGCAGCTTGGGGACTAGTCCCACAGATACGCAGTATTTT. Translation gives CASSLGTSPTDTQYF.

The rearrangement links TRBV24-1 to TRBJ1-1, with D tentatively TRBD1 (5 bases). Germline lookup yields CDR1 KGHDR and CDR2 SFDVKD. The CDR3 consists of 15 residues. Trimming took 4 bases from V and 5 from J, leaving 16 bases between them. CDR3 DNA sequence: TGTGCCACCAGTGACCCGCTATCGGGGGAGACTGAAGCTTTCTTT. This translates into CATSDPLSGETEAFF.

The chain combines TRBV6-5 with TRBJ1-2; D might be TRBD1 (6 bases). This CDR3 contains 12 residues. Germline assignment: CDR1 MNHEY and CDR2 SVGAGI. V lost 2 bases, J lost 11 bases, and 12 bases lay in between. In nucleotides, the CDR3 is TGTGCCAGCAGTTACGTGGGGGCTGATTACACCTTC. Translated: CASSYVGADYTF.

This chain uses TRBV19 with TRBJ1-2, with TRBD1 matching 11 bases. The CDR3 has 17 amino acids. Germline V gene lookup returns CDR1 LNHDA and CDR2 SQIVND (reference sequence). Unmatched junction bases numbered 11, after V lost 5 bases and J lost 3 bases. The CDR3 is CASSGRTGGTSDYGYTF. The CDR3 bases are TGTGCCAGTAGTGGGAGGACAGGGGGCACCAGTGACTATGGCTACACCTTC.

The chain carries TRBV7-9 and TRBJ2-1; the D gene is possibly TRBD2 (5 bases). V shed 0 bases and J shed 10 bases, with 10 bases lying between them. This CDR3 has 13 amino acids. Germline lookup yields CDR1 SEHNR and CDR2 FQNEAQ (reference sequence). The CDR3 spells CASSLARTGEQFF. In DNA form, the CDR3 reads TGTGCCAGCAGCTTAGCGCGCACGGGAGAGCAGTTCTTC.

The chain is built from TRBV6-6 and TRBJ2-7; 9 nucleotides align to TRBD1. Germline CDR1 and CDR2: MNHNY and SVGAGI (reference sequence). With 6 bases clipped from V and 7 bases from J, the junction kept 10 bases outside the gene matches. This CDR3 is built from 14 residues. CDR3 nucleotides: TGTGCCAGCAGCTCCGACAGGGGGAGGGGGGAGCAGTACGTC. Translated, it gives CASSSDRGRGEQYV.

This clonotype was observed a few times. The gene calls are TRBV12-5 and TRBJ2-5; 11 bases agree with TRBD1. V was pared by 7 bases and J by 5 bases, with 9 bases of the junction left unmatched. The germline V gene encodes CDR1 LGHNT and CDR2 FRNRAP. CDR3 length: 15 amino acids. CDR3 sequence (DNA): TGTGCTAGTGCGCAACCGGGACAGGGGGACGAGACCCAGTACTTC. Residues: CASAQPGQGDETQYF.

This clonotype was found a few times. The chain is built from TRBV12-3 or TRBV12-4 and TRBJ1-1; 10 bases are a match to TRBD1. There are 15 residues in the CDR3. The V gene end was trimmed by 5 bases and the J gene end by 3 bases; junction bases not matched to a gene: 6. This chain's CDR3 is CASSHPGQGYTEAFF. CDR3 sequence (DNA): TGTGCCAGCAGTCATCCGGGACAGGGGTACACTGAAGCTTTCTTT.

The chain has TRBV12-3 or TRBV12-4 and TRBJ2-5, with 8 positions matching TRBD1. This CDR3 contains 14 residues. The J segment lost 5 bases and the V segment lost 8 bases, leaving 10 bases of the junction unmatched. The CDR3 here is CASGPTGVRETQYF. DNA of the CDR3: TGTGCCAGCGGCCCGACAGGGGTCAGGGAGACCCAGTACTTC.

The rearrangement joins TRBV27 to TRBJ2-1, with TRBD2 matching 10 bases. From germline, CDR1 is MNHEY and CDR2 SMNVEV (reference sequence). CDR3 size: 17 residues. Trimming cost V 5 bases and J 4 bases; bases outside gene matches: 11. As DNA, the CDR3 is TGTGCCAGCAGTCAGCGGGGGGGCGCCTGGGGTTACAATGAGCAGTTCTTC. This sequence encodes CASSQRGGAWGYNEQFF.

Of note for this clonotype: One base away lies a much larger clone, so this may be a sequencing read error. The genes are TRBV7-8 and TRBJ2-1, with D possibly being TRBD1 (6 bases). This CDR3 has 15 amino acids. Germline loops: CDR1 SGHVS, CDR2 FQNEAQ. The CDR3 here is CVSSPPGVVYNEQFF. The CDR3 DNA is TGTGTCAGCAGCCCACCAGGGGTTGTCTACAATGAGCAGTTCTTC.

This clonotype came up a few times. The chain employs TRBV19 and TRBJ2-4; D may be TRBD1 (6 bases). The ends were cut back, 5 bases at V and 0 bases at J, with 20 bases in the middle. This CDR3 spans 18 amino acids. Germline loops: CDR1 LNHDA, CDR2 SQIVND (reference sequence). The CDR3 here is CASSYRDFGRIAKNIQYF. Here the CDR3 DNA reads TGTGCCAGTAGTTACAGGGATTTTGGTCGTATAGCCAAAAACATTCAGTACTTC.

The V call is TRBV12-3 or TRBV12-4, the J call TRBJ1-1; D gene uncertain. V gave up 8 bases and J gave up 0 bases, with 10 bases separating them. This CDR3 comprises 13 residues. The DNA of the CDR3 is TGTGCCAGCGGATTCTCGGTGAACACTGAAGCTTTCTTT. Encoded protein: CASGFSVNTEAFF.

The chain links TRBV15 to TRBJ1-1; perhaps TRBD1 as D (6 bases). CDR3 length equals 15 residues. Trimming pared 5 bases from V and 4 bases from J, leaving 17 bases between. The germline V gene has CDR1 LNHNV and CDR2 YYDKDF (reference sequence). The CDR3 DNA is TGTGCCACCAGCCTCGGACGGGGGGCGAGCACTGAAGCTTTCTTT. Protein: CATSLGRGASTEAFF.

This clonotype has a handful of counts. This chain uses TRBV27 with TRBJ2-7; tentatively, D is TRBD1 or TRBD2 (5 bases each). Germline V gene data show CDR1 as MNHEY and CDR2 as SMNVEV (reference sequence). V was cut by 6 bases and J by 7 bases, with 22 bases left in between. CDR3 length: 15 amino acids. The DNA for the CDR3 is TGTGCCAGCAGCCCCAAAGCCTGGGACCCATATGAGCAGTACGTC. Residues: CASSPKAWDPYEQYV.

V usage is TRBV4-1 and J usage is TRBJ1-6; the D is unclear. The CDR3 totals 16 residues. From germline, CDR1 is MGHRA and CDR2 YSYEKL. Trimming cost V 4 bases and J 0 bases, with 10 bases left between them. CDR3 loop: CASSREHSSYNSPLHF. Written as DNA, the CDR3 is TGCGCCAGCAGCCGAGAACACAGCTCCTATAATTCACCCCTCCACTTT.

The chain combines TRBV6-1 with TRBJ2-1; D is undetermined. Germline CDR1 is MNHNS and CDR2 is SASEGT. The CDR3 is made up of 14 amino acids. Trimming stripped 0 bases from V and 12 bases from J, with 15 bases between. The CDR3 region has the DNA TGTGCCAGCAGTGAAGCTCCCAGATCAGAAGGGCAGTTCTTC. As protein: CASSEAPRSEGQFF.

The chain is built from TRBV10-2 and TRBJ1-1, with no clear D. CDR1 and CDR2 (germline): WSHSY, SAAADI. This CDR3 spans 12 amino acids. V was shortened by 5 bases and J by 11 bases, with 15 bases between the two germline ends. DNA for the CDR3: TGCGCCAGCAGTCCCAGTGTCTTCGCCGCTTTCTTT. It codes for CASSPSVFAAFF.

In this sample, this clonotype turned up many times. This chain uses TRBV7-2 with TRBJ2-7; D is ambiguous. This CDR3 region has 14 residues. V was clipped by 1 base and J by 2 bases, with 9 bases between them. Germline V gene sequence: CDR1 SGHTA, CDR2 FQGNSA. In nucleotides, the CDR3 is TGTGCCAGCAGCTTAGACCGGAAACCCTACGAGCAGTACTTC. Translating gives CASSLDRKPYEQYF.

This clonotype appeared many times. The chain joins TRBV7-2 to TRBJ1-5; no definite D call. This CDR3 region has 15 residues. The germline CDR1 and CDR2 sequences are SGHTA and FQGNSA. Trimming pared 5 bases from V and 0 bases from J, leaving 11 bases between. The CDR3 reads CASSAGPYSNQPQHF. In DNA, the CDR3 is TGTGCCAGCAGCGCTGGACCTTATAGCAATCAGCCCCAGCATTTT.

This clonotype was recorded at least ten times. V and J are TRBV12-5 and TRBJ2-2; D tentatively fits TRBD1 or TRBD2 (6 bases each). This CDR3 spans 16 amino acids. Germline values: CDR1 LGHNT, CDR2 FRNRAP. The germline V and J ends were trimmed by 5 bases and 4 bases, with 17 bases remaining between them. Written as DNA, the CDR3 is TGTGCTAGTGGTCTTCCACAGGGACTCGCCACCGGGGAGCTGTTTTTT. Translated: CASGLPQGLATGELFF.

At least ten counts were recorded for this clonotype. This chain links TRBV7-2 with TRBJ2-1; D uncertain. Between the trimmed V and J ends, which lost 6 bases and 0 bases, there was a span of 9 bases. This CDR3 spans 14 amino acids. Per the germline V gene, CDR1 is SGHTA and CDR2 is FQGNSA. This CDR3 is CASSSSSSYNEQFF. The CDR3 nucleotides read TGTGCCAGCAGTTCCTCAAGCTCCTACAATGAGCAGTTCTTC.

This clonotype has just a few counts. The chain employs TRBV7-2 and TRBJ1-2, with TRBD1 matching 8 bases. V lost 4 bases to trimming and J lost 3 bases; unmatched junction nucleotides: 4. Germline V gene sequence: CDR1 SGHTA, CDR2 FQGNSA. The CDR3 is made up of 14 amino acids. The CDR3 DNA is TGTGCCAGCAGCTCAGACAGGGGTGACTATGGCTACACCTTC. This gives the protein CASSSDRGDYGYTF.

The sample holds a few counts of this clonotype. This chain connects TRBV7-9 to TRBJ1-3, with D possibly matching TRBD1 (6 bases). With 5 bases removed from V and 0 bases from J, the gap between germline ends came to 17 bases. CDR1 is SEHNR, CDR2 FQNEAQ, per germline (reference sequence). The CDR3 contains 17 residues. Here the CDR3 DNA reads TGTGCCAGCAGCCCTCCCCAGGGGCCGTTCTCTGGAAACACCATATATTTT. This codes for CASSPPQGPFSGNTIYF.

This clonotype was recorded a few times. CDR3 residues: CASSQDWDRGVGELFF. The CDR3 bases are TGCGCCAGCAGCCAAGATTGGGACAGGGGGGTCGGGGAGCTGTTTTTT. The chain couples TRBV4-1 to TRBJ2-2, with TRBD1 matching over 11 bases. Germline CDR1 and CDR2: MGHRA and YSYEKL. This CDR3 contains 16 residues. V shed 0 bases, J shed 7 bases, and the junction held 4 bases outside the gene matches.

This clonotype was seen at least ten times. The CDR3 DNA sequence: TGTGCCAGCAGCTTAGCGGGACTAGCGGCCTACAATGAGCAGTTCTTC. This encodes CASSLAGLAAYNEQFF. V and J are TRBV7-3 and TRBJ2-1, with TRBD2 matching over 11 bases. Trimming at V came to 2 bases and at J to 2 bases, leaving 2 bases not matched to a gene. The CDR3 totals 16 residues. The germline V gene has CDR1 SGHTA and CDR2 FQGTGA.

This clonotype was detected a few times. The chain combines TRBV5-1 with TRBJ1-1; possibly TRBD1 for D (5 bases). Trimming cost V 3 bases and J 12 bases, with 15 bases left between them. The V gene's germline CDR1 is SGHRS and CDR2 YFSETQ. The CDR3 loop spans 12 amino acids. CDR3 coding DNA: TGCGCCAGCAGCTGGGGGACGTACGGACCTTTCTTT. It yields the protein CASSWGTYGPFF.

V and J are TRBV7-2 and TRBJ2-2; TRBD2 matches at 7 bases. This CDR3 region has 18 residues. The V gene's germline CDR1 is SGHTA and CDR2 FQGNSA. Germline trimming cut 1 base from V and 4 bases from J; bases unmatched to any gene: 12. The CDR3 region is CASSLVEAPGGGTGELFF. In DNA, the CDR3 is TGTGCCAGCAGCTTAGTAGAGGCCCCGGGGGGAGGCACCGGGGAGCTGTTTTTT.

This clonotype was detected only a few times. The V gene is TRBV27, the J gene TRBJ2-6; D not resolved. V was cut by 6 bases and J by 2 bases, with 5 bases left in between. The CDR3 is 13 amino acids. Germline assignment: CDR1 MNHEY and CDR2 SMNVEV (reference sequence). Here the CDR3 DNA reads TGTGCCAGCAGCCAGACTGGGGCCAACGTCCTGACTTTC. Translation: CASSQTGANVLTF.